The 25 T cell receptor beta chains listed next were all sequenced from one sample in a study of T cells after yellow fever vaccination. TCRdb redid the calling of the 5' RACE reads with MiXCR, one entry per CDR3 protein. The data contain over 110,000 distinct CDR3 sequences, 7.7% of them seen just once; the ten biggest clones take up roughly 0.71%. The sequences come from CD4+ T cells sorted from PBMCs, collected 5 days after the yellow fever booster vaccination. All receptors come from a man aged 25 to 40 who received the YFV17D yellow fever vaccine.

This clonotype showed up just a few times. The genes are TRBV5-4 and TRBJ2-7, with 8 nucleotides matching TRBD2. The CDR3 spans 13 residues. The V gene end was trimmed by 6 bases and the J gene end by 5 bases; junction bases not matched to a gene: 7. CDR1 and CDR2 from the germline V gene are SGHNT and YYREEE (reference sequence). This CDR3 reads CASMVAGGDEQYF. The CDR3 DNA sequence: TGTGCCAGCATGGTGGCGGGGGGTGACGAGCAGTACTTC.

A few counts support this clonotype. The chain uses TRBV20-1 and TRBJ1-2, with TRBD1 as a possible D gene (5 bases). Germline V gene lookup returns CDR1 DFQATT and CDR2 SNEGSKA (reference sequence). This CDR3 has 13 amino acids. V lost 6 bases and J lost 2, with 13 bases in between. For the CDR3, the DNA is TGCAGTGCGTCCTCGGGGCGGAACTATGGCTACACCTTC. Amino acid sequence: CSASSGRNYGYTF.

In this sample, this clonotype turned up many times. V and J are TRBV10-3 and TRBJ2-3; TRBD2 matches 7 bases. J lost 3 bases, V lost 9 bases, and 12 bases had no gene match. The CDR3 has 15 amino acids. Germline lookup yields CDR1 ENHRY and CDR2 SYGVKD. CDR3 residues: CAMRREGGPTDTQYF. The CDR3 DNA is TGTGCCATGAGGCGAGAGGGAGGGCCAACAGATACGCAGTATTTT.

The chain couples TRBV5-1 to TRBJ1-5, with D possibly matching TRBD1 (6 bases). Trimming took off 4 bases at V and 1 base at J, with 18 bases between the two ends. Germline CDR1 and CDR2: SGHRS and YFSETQ. The CDR3 has 17 residues. The DNA for the CDR3 is TGCGCCAGCAGCGCACAGCCCCAGGGGATGAGCAATCAGCCCCAGCATTTT. This sequence encodes CASSAQPQGMSNQPQHF.

This clonotype appeared many times. The rearrangement links TRBV12-3 or TRBV12-4 to TRBJ2-7; D may be TRBD1 or TRBD2 (5 bases each). V lost 7 bases and J 2 bases, leaving 15 bases between the germline ends. The CDR3 consists of 14 residues. CDR3 bases: TGTGCCAGCACCCTCGGGGCGGCGGCCTACGAGCAGTACTTC. Amino acids: CASTLGAAAYEQYF.

As concerns this clonotype: A much larger clonotype is one base distant, so this may be a read error. As the CDR3 is not closed by the conserved phenylalanine or tryptophan, this likely results from a read error. V gene TRBV7-6 combines with J gene TRBJ2-1, with 11 bases lining up with TRBD2. The CDR3 contains 16 residues. In germline, CDR1 is SGHVS, CDR2 FNYEAQ. The V segment lost 6 bases and the J segment 6 bases; nucleotides outside the gene matches: 10. The CDR3 protein is CASRRDRGTSGNEQFS. CDR3 bases: TGTGCCAGCAGAAGAGACAGGGGGACTAGCGGCAATGAGCAGTTCTCC.

As concerns this clonotype: One end of the junction varies from germline; a read error may be responsible. This chain uses TRBV12-3 or TRBV12-4 with TRBJ2-7, with TRBD1 matching 11 bases. This CDR3 has 10 residues. Here the CDR3 reads CASGDRGGNF. For the CDR3, the DNA is TGTGCCAGCGGGGACAGGGGGGGAAACTTC.

This clonotype was picked up one time. A much larger clone sits a single nucleotide away, making a read error possible. This chain connects TRBV10-3 to TRBJ2-2; TRBD2 matches 13 bases. The germline V gene encodes CDR1 ENHRY and CDR2 SYGVKD. This CDR3 contains 15 residues. The DNA of the CDR3 is TGTGCCATCTACGGGACTAGCGGGAACGCCGGGGAGCTGTTTTTT. The encoded protein is CAIYGTSGNAGELFF.

This chain connects TRBV23-1 to TRBJ2-1, with 7 bases lining up with TRBD2. TRBV23-1 is filed as an ORF, its function uncertain. The CDR3 extends over 13 amino acids. CDR3 in DNA: TGCGTCTGCAGGCGGGAGTCACACAATGAGCAGTTCTTC. Protein sequence: CVCRRESHNEQFF.

This clonotype was seen many times. The chain has TRBV4-2 and TRBJ2-7, with TRBD1 matching over 10 bases. V shed 5 bases and J 3 bases; nucleotides not matched to a gene: 7. The CDR3 totals 15 residues. Germline-derived CDR1 and CDR2 are LGHNA and YNFKEQ. CDR3 in DNA: TGTGCCAGCAGCGGACGGACAGGGGGGAACTACGAGCAGTACTTC. Translation gives CASSGRTGGNYEQYF.

This clonotype has a count of ten or more. V gene TRBV4-3 combines with J gene TRBJ2-7; 7 nucleotides line up with TRBD2. V trimming: 0 bases; J trimming: 3 bases; junction bases outside the gene matches: 11. From germline, CDR1 is LGHNA and CDR2 YSLEER. CDR3 length equals 17 residues. DNA of the CDR3: TGCGCCAGCAGCCAAGATAGGTATACGGGAGGACTCTACGAGCAGTACTTC. Its translation is CASSQDRYTGGLYEQYF.

This clonotype has ten or more counts. The rearrangement joins TRBV2 to TRBJ1-1, with unresolved D. This CDR3 has 12 residues. V was cut by 9 bases and J by 4 bases, with 12 bases left in between. Looked up from germline, CDR1 is SNHLY and CDR2 is FYNNEI. The CDR3 here is CARSLLGTEAFF. The CDR3 DNA follows: TGTGCCAGAAGCCTACTGGGCACTGAAGCTTTCTTT. The full variable domain, with the rest looked up from reference TRBV2 and TRBJ1-1, is EPEVTQTPSHQVTQMGQEVILRCVPISNHLYFYWYRQILGQKVEFLVSFYNNEISEKSEIFDDQFSVERPDGSNFTLKIRSTKLEDSAMYFCARSLLGTEAFFGQGTRLTVV.

This clonotype was picked up many times. The V and J genes are TRBV5-1 and TRBJ1-1, with TRBD1 matching over 8 bases. V lost 4 bases to trimming and J lost 4 bases; unmatched junction nucleotides: 18. In germline, CDR1 is SGHRS, CDR2 YFSETQ. The CDR3 loop spans 18 amino acids. Here the CDR3 reads CASSRNERSGGKGTEAFF. The CDR3 coding sequence is TGCGCCAGCAGCCGGAACGAGAGGTCAGGGGGCAAGGGCACTGAAGCTTTCTTT.

This clonotype was seen repeatedly, ten times or more. Here the CDR3 DNA reads TGTGCCAGCAGCTCGGTGGGGGCATCCTACGAGCAGTACTTC. Its translation is CASSSVGASYEQYF. The rearrangement uses TRBV7-2 and TRBJ2-7; TRBD1 might be the D (6 bases). CDR3 length equals 14 residues. Looked up from germline, CDR1 is SGHTA and CDR2 is FQGNSA. V shed 4 bases and J shed 1 base, with 11 bases lying between them.

This clonotype was seen a handful of times. The CDR3 DNA reads as TGCAGTGCTATCCCCACGGGTGTCCCCTACGAGCAGTACTTC. Translated, it gives CSAIPTGVPYEQYF. This sequence joins TRBV20-1 and TRBJ2-7; D gene uncertain. The CDR3 contains 14 residues. Germline CDR1 DFQATT, CDR2 SNEGSKA (reference sequence). Trimming cost V 4 bases and J 2 bases, with 15 bases left between them.

The table lists this clonotype with a few counts. The rearrangement joins TRBV20-1 to TRBJ2-3; 9 positions match TRBD2. The CDR3 totals 13 residues. V was clipped by 5 bases and J by 4 bases; unmatched bases: 4. The germline gives CDR1 DFQATT, CDR2 SNEGSKA (reference sequence). CDR3 sequence: CSARSGSPDTQYF. For the CDR3, the DNA is TGCAGTGCTCGTAGCGGGAGTCCAGATACGCAGTATTTT.

The table lists this clonotype with many counts. DNA for the CDR3: TGTGCCAGCAGAGGCGGGGATACGCAGTATTTT. This codes for CASRGGDTQYF. The chain combines TRBV7-8 with TRBJ2-3, with a tentative D call TRBD2 (5 bases). The germline gives CDR1 SGHVS, CDR2 FQNEAQ. The CDR3 totals 11 residues. Deletions cut 6 bases from V and 6 bases from J, with 7 bases between.

This clonotype was recorded a few times. V usage is TRBV5-1 and J usage is TRBJ2-3, with TRBD1 matching 10 bases. V was clipped by 5 bases and J by 3 bases; unmatched bases: 6. Per germline, CDR1 SGHRS and CDR2 YFSETQ. The length of the CDR3 is 15 residues. The CDR3 loop reads CASSTGQGDTDTQYF. CDR3 bases: TGCGCCAGCAGTACCGGACAGGGGGATACAGATACGCAGTATTTT.

In its sample, this clonotype was seen many times. The chain recombines TRBV14 with TRBJ2-5; 8 bases are shared with TRBD2. V was pared by 4 bases and J by 5 bases, with 3 bases of the junction left unmatched. The CDR3 has 13 amino acids. Germline V gives CDR1 SGHDN, CDR2 FVKESK. The CDR3 bases are TGTGCCAGCAGCCCAGCGGGAGTTGAGACCCAGTACTTC. As protein: CASSPAGVETQYF.

In regard to this clonotype: A much larger clone lies a single base off, so this may be a read error. The chain joins TRBV20-1 to TRBJ1-1, with TRBD1 as a possible D gene (5 bases). V lost 3 bases and J 4 bases, leaving 18 bases between the germline ends. The CDR3 consists of 15 residues. Germline loops: CDR1 DFQATT, CDR2 SNEGSKA (reference sequence). The CDR3 DNA follows: TGCAGTGCTAGCTCCCCGGGACGGCGAAGCACTGAAGCTTTCTTT. It translates to CSASSPGRRSTEAFF.

This clonotype was counted at least ten times. This chain connects TRBV7-2 to TRBJ1-1, with 7 bases that match TRBD1. V lost 4 bases, J lost 4 bases, and 9 bases stayed unmatched. The CDR3 runs 15 residues. Germline V gene data show CDR1 as SGHTA and CDR2 as FQGNSA. Here the CDR3 reads CASSYGQVGGTEAFF. DNA for the CDR3: TGTGCCAGCAGCTATGGACAGGTAGGAGGCACTGAAGCTTTCTTT.

This chain connects TRBV28 to TRBJ1-4, with D unresolved. V gave up 3 bases and J gave up 4 bases, with 6 bases separating them. Per germline, CDR1 MDHEN and CDR2 SYDVKM. The CDR3 totals 13 residues. The CDR3 reads CASSFGINEKLFF. The CDR3, as DNA: TGTGCCAGCAGTTTCGGGATTAATGAAAAACTGTTTTTT.

In its sample, this clonotype was seen a few times. V usage is TRBV7-2 and J usage is TRBJ2-3; 9 nucleotides match TRBD2. Germline V gene lookup returns CDR1 SGHTA and CDR2 FQGNSA. The ends lost 5 bases at V and 1 base at J; junction bases unmatched: 7. This CDR3 spans 16 amino acids. In nucleotides, the CDR3 is TGTGCCAGCAGCGCCAATAGCGGGAGACGCACAGATACGCAGTATTTT. Its translation: CASSANSGRRTDTQYF.

This clonotype showed up many times. The chain is built from TRBV5-1 and TRBJ2-2, with 8 bases matching TRBD2. This CDR3 is built from 15 residues. After removal of 6 bases from V and 1 base from J, the junction contained 5 bases not matched to a gene. Germline lookup yields CDR1 SGHRS and CDR2 YFSETQ. The CDR3 DNA reads TGCGCCAGCACCTCTAGCGGGCGGAACACCGGGGAGCTGTTTTTT. This encodes CASTSSGRNTGELFF.

In this sample, this clonotype turned up many times. V usage is TRBV28 and J usage is TRBJ2-7, with D tentatively TRBD1 (5 bases). V was trimmed by 6 bases and J by 2 bases, leaving 20 bases between them. The CDR3 runs 16 residues. CDR1 MDHEN and CDR2 SYDVKM come from the germline V gene. CDR3 in amino acids: CASRTLQGRRTYEQYF. CDR3 DNA sequence: TGTGCCAGCAGAACGCTTCAGGGCAGGCGGACCTACGAGCAGTACTTC. The variable domain in full, with the rest retrieved from reference TRBV28 and TRBJ2-7, is DVKVTQSSRYLVKRTGEKVFLECVQDMDHENMFWYRQDPGLGLRLIYFSYDVKMKEKGDIPEGYSVSREKKERFSLILESASTNQTSMYLCASRTLQGRRTYEQYFGPGTRLTVT.